This TCR beta chain was profiled in a study of regulatory dendritic cells for organ transplantation. Regarding the study as a whole: Mature dendritic cells appeared to drive more memory CD8+ clonal expansion than regulatory ones.

Of note for this clone: Its specificity is not known. The same CDR3 arises from other DNA sequences in this sample as well.

Sorted T cells were CFSE-labeled and cultured 4 to 5 days with allogeneic regulatory or mature dendritic cells at 1:10. CDR3 length: 14 residues. The germline V gene has CDR1 SEHNR and CDR2 FQNEAQ (reference sequence). Trimming cost V 0 bases and J 2 bases, with 5 bases left between them. Some clones are missing from TCRdb's copy, which holds only in-frame ones; the method was immunoSEQ multiplex PCR. The data show nearly 5,500 clones, about four fifths seen once. This chain joins TRBV7-9 and TRBJ2-1, with D unclear. Sequenced: memory CD8+ T cells from blood cultured with regulatory dendritic cells. Subset here: CD45RO+ memory T cells. The sequence was obtained from a human donor in good health. CDR3 amino acids: CASSLAGTYNEQFF. The DNA for the CDR3 is TGTGCCAGCAGCTTAGCCGGCACCTACAATGAGCAGTTCTTC.